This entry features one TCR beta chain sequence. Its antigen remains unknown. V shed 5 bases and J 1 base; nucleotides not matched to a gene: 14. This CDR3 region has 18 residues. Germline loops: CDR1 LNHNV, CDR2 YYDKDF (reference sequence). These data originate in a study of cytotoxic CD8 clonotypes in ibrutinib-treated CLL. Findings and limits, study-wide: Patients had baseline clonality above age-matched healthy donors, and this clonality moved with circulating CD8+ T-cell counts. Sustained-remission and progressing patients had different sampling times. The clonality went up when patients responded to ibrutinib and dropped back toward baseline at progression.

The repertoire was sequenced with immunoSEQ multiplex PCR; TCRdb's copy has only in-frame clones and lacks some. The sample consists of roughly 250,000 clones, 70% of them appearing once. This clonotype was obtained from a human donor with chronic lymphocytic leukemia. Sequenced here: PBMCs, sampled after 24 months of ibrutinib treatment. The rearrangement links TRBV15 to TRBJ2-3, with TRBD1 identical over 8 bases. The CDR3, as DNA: TGTGCCACCAGCGGCAGGCAGGGGGCCCGGCCTGGCACAGATACGCAGTATTTT. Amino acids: CATSGRQGARPGTDTQYF.